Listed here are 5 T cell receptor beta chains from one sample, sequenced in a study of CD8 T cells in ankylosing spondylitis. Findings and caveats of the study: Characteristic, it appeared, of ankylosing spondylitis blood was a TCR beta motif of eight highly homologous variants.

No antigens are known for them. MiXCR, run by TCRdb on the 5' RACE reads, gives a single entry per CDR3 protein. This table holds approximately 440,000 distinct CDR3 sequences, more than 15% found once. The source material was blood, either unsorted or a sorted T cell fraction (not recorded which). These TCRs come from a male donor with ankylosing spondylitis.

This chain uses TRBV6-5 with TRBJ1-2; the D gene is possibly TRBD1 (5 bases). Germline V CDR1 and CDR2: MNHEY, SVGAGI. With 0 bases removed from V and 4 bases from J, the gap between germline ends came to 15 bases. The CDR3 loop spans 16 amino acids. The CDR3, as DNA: TGTGCCAGCAGTTACTCGACAAGTGACAGAGCCTATGGCTACACCTTC. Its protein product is CASSYSTSDRAYGYTF.

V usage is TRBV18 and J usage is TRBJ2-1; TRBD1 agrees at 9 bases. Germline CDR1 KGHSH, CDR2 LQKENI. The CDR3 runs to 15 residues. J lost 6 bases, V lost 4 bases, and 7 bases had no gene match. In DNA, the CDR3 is TGTGCCAGCTCACGCGTACAGACAGGGGGCAATGAGCAGTTCTTC. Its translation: CASSRVQTGGNEQFF.

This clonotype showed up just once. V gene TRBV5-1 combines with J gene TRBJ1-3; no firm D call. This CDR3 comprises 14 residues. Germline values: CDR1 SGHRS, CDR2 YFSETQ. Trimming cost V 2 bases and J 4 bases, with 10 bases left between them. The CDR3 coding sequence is TGCGCCAGCAGCTTTTCCAGTACAGGAAACACCATATATTTT. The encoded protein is CASSFSSTGNTIYF.

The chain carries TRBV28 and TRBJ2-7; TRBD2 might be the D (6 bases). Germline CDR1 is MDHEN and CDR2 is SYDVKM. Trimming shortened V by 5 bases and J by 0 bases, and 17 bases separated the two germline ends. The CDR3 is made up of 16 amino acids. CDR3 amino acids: CASSIPGLKSSYEQYF. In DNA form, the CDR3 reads TGTGCCAGCAGTATACCGGGACTCAAAAGCTCCTACGAGCAGTACTTC.

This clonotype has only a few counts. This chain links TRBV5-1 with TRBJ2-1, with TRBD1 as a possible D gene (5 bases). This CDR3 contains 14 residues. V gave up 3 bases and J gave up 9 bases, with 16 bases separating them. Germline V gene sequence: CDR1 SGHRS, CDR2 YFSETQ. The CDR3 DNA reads TGCGCCAGCAGCTACGACAGCACCGACGTTGAGCAGTTCTTC. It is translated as CASSYDSTDVEQFF.